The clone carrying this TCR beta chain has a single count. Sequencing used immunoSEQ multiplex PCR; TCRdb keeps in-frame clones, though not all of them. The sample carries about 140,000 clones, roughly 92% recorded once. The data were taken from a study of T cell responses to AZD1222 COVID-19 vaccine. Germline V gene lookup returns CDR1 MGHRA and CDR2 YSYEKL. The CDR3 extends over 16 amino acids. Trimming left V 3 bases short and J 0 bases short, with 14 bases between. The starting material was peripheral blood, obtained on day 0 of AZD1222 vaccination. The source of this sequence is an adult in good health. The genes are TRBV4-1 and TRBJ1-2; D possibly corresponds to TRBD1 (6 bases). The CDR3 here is CASSHYGQTTNYGYTF. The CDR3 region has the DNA TGCGCCAGCAGCCACTACGGACAGACAACTAACTATGGCTACACCTTC.